These 7 T cell receptor beta chains were all obtained from the same sample, sequenced in a study of T-cell reconstitution after alpha-beta-depleted transplantation in children. Which antigens these TCRs recognize remains unknown. A library of TCRbeta sequences, prepared with unique molecular identifiers, was generated. TCRdb analysed the PCR reads with MiXCR anew, one entry per CDR3 protein. The table has hundreds of thousands of distinct CDR3 sequences, 7.5% to 9% seen once; the top ten hold about 8.2%. General study findings and limits: At one year after transplant, newly produced T cells mostly accounted for T-cell counts and diversity.

Source: peripheral blood, taken 360 days after TCRalphabeta/CD19-depleted stem cell transplant. The receptors were gathered from a female patient between 2 and 15 years old who had a stem cell transplant for Fanconi anemia, so the T cells may come from the graft donor.

This clonotype was observed a handful of times. This chain uses TRBV5-1 with TRBJ2-7; 9 bases agree with TRBD2. Germline-derived CDR1 and CDR2 are SGHRS and YFSETQ. This CDR3 region has 15 residues. Germline trimming cut 0 bases from V and 5 bases from J; bases unmatched to any gene: 6. The CDR3 nucleotides are TGCGCCAGCAGCTTGGGACTAGCGGAAAGGAACGAGCAGTACTTC. The encoded protein is CASSLGLAERNEQYF.

This rearrangement joins TRBV30 to TRBJ2-3; possibly TRBD2 for D (7 bases). With 2 bases removed from V and 4 bases from J, the gap between germline ends came to 16 bases. Germline V gene data show CDR1 as GTSNPN and CDR2 as SVGIG (reference sequence). This CDR3 has 15 residues. CDR3 DNA sequence: TGTGCCTGGAGTCCAAACAGGGAGGGAGCAGATACGCAGTATTTT. Its protein product is CAWSPNREGADTQYF. The full variable domain, completed using reference TRBV30 and TRBJ2-3, is SQTIHQWPATLVQPVGSPLSLECTVEGTSNPNLYWYRQAAGRGLQLLFYSVGIGQISSEVPQNLSASRPQDRQFILSSKKLLLSDSGFYLCAWSPNREGADTQYFGPGTRLTVL.

This chain links TRBV20-1 with TRBJ1-1, with 7 bases that match TRBD1. The V segment lost 3 bases and the J segment 0 bases; nucleotides outside the gene matches: 7. Germline-derived CDR1 and CDR2 are DFQATT and SNEGSKA (reference sequence). This CDR3 is built from 15 residues. This CDR3 is CSASPWTGLNTEAFF. The CDR3 coding sequence is TGCAGTGCTAGCCCCTGGACAGGACTGAACACTGAAGCTTTCTTT.

In this sample, this clonotype turned up many times. The rearrangement uses TRBV2 and TRBJ2-2; D unresolved. The germline gives CDR1 SNHLY, CDR2 FYNNEI. The CDR3 covers 13 residues. CDR3 nucleotides: TGTGCTTCTGGGGAAAGTTTTACCGGGGAGCTGTTTTTT. Protein sequence: CASGESFTGELFF.

This clonotype was detected a few times. This rearrangement joins TRBV6-5 to TRBJ2-7; the D gene is possibly TRBD2 (7 bases). Trimming stripped 6 bases from V and 4 bases from J, with 25 bases between. CDR1 and CDR2 (germline): MNHEY, SVGAGI. This CDR3 comprises 17 residues. CDR3 sequence (DNA): TGTGCCAGCAGGGTAGGGGGGCGGGAGCTCCTCCATTACGAGCAGTACTTC. Protein product: CASRVGGRELLHYEQYF.

The chain uses TRBV11-2 and TRBJ2-7, with a tentative D call TRBD2 (5 bases). Germline values: CDR1 SGHAT, CDR2 FQNNGV. V dropped 1 base and J dropped 4 bases, with 17 bases sitting between them. The CDR3 length is 16 residues. The CDR3 DNA sequence: TGTGCCAGCAGCTTAGTTGCGGGTCCGGAACTTTACGAGCAGTACTTC. Its protein is CASSLVAGPELYEQYF.

This clonotype was detected a few times. V gene TRBV20-1 combines with J gene TRBJ1-1; D call uncertain. V lost 3 bases to trimming and J lost 3 bases, with 8 bases between them. Germline CDR1 is DFQATT and CDR2 is SNEGSKA (reference sequence). The CDR3 is 12 residues long. The CDR3 sequence: CSASLGYTEAFF. The DNA of the CDR3 is TGCAGTGCTAGTCTTGGGTACACTGAAGCTTTCTTT.